This TCR beta chain was retrieved from a study of cytomegalovirus exposure and HLA in healthy donors. Study-level background: HLA-typed donors were the source of approximately 88 million unique TCRs, which an early data release held.

As concerns this clone: Its antigen is still unknown.

This CDR3 has 14 amino acids. Germline V CDR1 and CDR2: SGHDT, YYEEEE. Trimming removed 0 bases from V and 6 bases from J, with 10 bases in between. Use of 60 Vbeta and 13 Jbeta primers characterized the PCR. Sequenced by immunoSEQ multiplex PCR; TCRdb stores in-frame clones only, minus some. In the table there are around 62,000 clones, about 77% of which are singletons. Points from the study as a whole: In a later analysis, HLA-associated TCR beta chains were more clonally expanded than equally common others. A later analysis showed TCR association rates differing by HLA locus, peaking at DRB1 and lowest at HLA-C.

The chain employs TRBV5-6 and TRBJ2-4, with a weak D call TRBD2 (6 bases). Sequenced sample: PBMCs. The clonotype originates from a middle-aged man in good health and CMV-seronegative. The CDR3 DNA follows: TGTGCCAGCAGCTTGGTTAGGGGAGGAAACATTCAGTACTTC. Amino acid sequence: CASSLVRGGNIQYF.